This entry is about one T cell receptor beta chain. Its target is unknown. Profiled with immunoSEQ multiplex PCR; TCRdb holds only in-frame clones, not every one. The top ten hold roughly 1.4% of the sample, which has 90,000 to 130,000 clones, approximately 90% seen once. These data originate in a study of cytomegalovirus exposure and HLA in healthy donors. For the study at large: The 500 to 750 first-cohort repertoires and the 95 to 150 validation repertoires shared the same platform, a later analysis reported.

Study results and limitations: Subsequent analysis of the 100 to 150 validation repertoires found a tendency for first-cohort TCR clusters to co-occur. Per published reports, the classifier diagnosed cytomegalovirus status with high specificity and sensitivity.

This CDR3 is built from 15 residues. Trimming left V 4 bases short and J 2 bases short, with 12 bases between. Germline V CDR1 and CDR2: SGHRS, YFSETQ. The clonotype was recovered from a woman aged 25 to 39 in good health and CMV-seropositive. The rearrangement uses TRBV5-1 and TRBJ2-2, with D possibly matching TRBD2 (6 bases). The sample comprised PBMCs. For the CDR3, the DNA is TGCGCCAGCAGCGGGACTGGATCCAACACCGGGGAGCTGTTTTTT. Amino acids: CASSGTGSNTGELFF. The variable domain in full, completed from reference TRBV5-1 and TRBJ2-2, reads KAGVTQTPRYLIKTRGQQVTLSCSPISGHRSVSWYQQTPGQGLQFLFEYFSETQRNKGNFPGRFSGRQFSNSRSEMNVSTLELGDSALYLCASSGTGSNTGELFFGEGSRLTVL.